Shown below are 23 T cell receptor beta chains from a single sample sequenced in a study of identical twins. Each CDR3 protein gets one entry after TCRdb re-called the 5' RACE reads with MiXCR. The sample consists of 450,000 to 650,000 distinct CDR3 sequences, 7.5% to 10% of them appearing once. These same records also appear under a second study, on yellow fever vaccine responses in identical twins.

Sequencing was performed on PBMCs. These receptors were taken from a woman between 18 and 29 years old in good health.

In this sample, this clonotype turned up many times. V gene TRBV4-2 combines with J gene TRBJ2-5, with TRBD2 identical over 13 bases. V was pared by 1 base and J by 5 bases, with 7 bases of the junction left unmatched. The CDR3 contains 17 residues. CDR1 is LGHNA, CDR2 YNFKEQ, per germline. The CDR3 sequence is CASSQVTSGRAGETQYF. The CDR3 nucleotides read TGTGCCAGCAGCCAAGTCACTAGCGGGAGGGCCGGCGAGACCCAGTACTTC.

This chain connects TRBV10-3 to TRBJ2-2; 9 positions agree with TRBD1. J lost 4 bases, V lost 2 bases, and 14 bases had no gene match. The germline CDR1 and CDR2 sequences are ENHRY and SYGVKD. This CDR3 is built from 19 residues. The CDR3 DNA sequence: TGTGCCATCAGTGAGGCCGCCTGGGACAGGGAATACGGCACCGGGGAGCTGTTTTTT. This codes for CAISEAAWDREYGTGELFF.

The J gene is TRBJ2-1, the V gene TRBV6-5; a weak D match, TRBD2 (6 bases). V was trimmed by 4 bases and J by 3 bases, leaving 10 bases between them. This CDR3 spans 14 amino acids. The germline gives CDR1 MNHEY, CDR2 SVGAGI. The CDR3 sequence: CASSSLALYNEQFF. The DNA of the CDR3 is TGTGCCAGCAGTTCTCTAGCGCTCTACAATGAGCAGTTCTTC.

At least ten counts were recorded for this clonotype. The V gene is TRBV12-3 or TRBV12-4, the J gene TRBJ2-3; D is uncertain. CDR3 length: 12 amino acids. Trimming shortened V by 6 bases and J by 3 bases, and 7 bases separated the two germline ends. As DNA, the CDR3 is TGTGCCAGCAGACCTTATACAGATACGCAGTATTTT. Translating gives CASRPYTDTQYF.

This clonotype came up a few times. The rearrangement links TRBV6-1 to TRBJ2-5; 10 positions match TRBD2. This CDR3 is built from 16 residues. Germline lookup yields CDR1 MNHNS and CDR2 SASEGT. V was clipped by 6 bases and J by 4 bases; unmatched bases: 11. The CDR3 is CASSRGTSAGGETQYF. The CDR3 DNA follows: TGTGCCAGCAGCCGAGGGACTAGCGCCGGAGGAGAGACCCAGTACTTC.

This clonotype turned up a few times. This CDR3 reads CASSSQGEPFKEQFF. In nucleotides, the CDR3 is TGTGCCAGCAGTTCCCAAGGCGAGCCCTTTAAAGAGCAGTTCTTC. This chain connects TRBV25-1 to TRBJ2-1; no clear D. The CDR3 is 15 residues long. The germline V gene encodes CDR1 MGHDK and CDR2 SYGVNS. V was clipped by 5 bases and J by 10 bases, with 21 bases between them.

This chain links TRBV2 with TRBJ1-5; 7 bases line up with TRBD1. Germline assignment: CDR1 SNHLY and CDR2 FYNNEI. The J segment lost 7 bases and the V segment lost 0 bases, leaving 6 bases of the junction unmatched. The CDR3 contains 15 residues. The CDR3 spells CASSEAGQVRQPQHF. CDR3 sequence (DNA): TGTGCCAGCAGTGAAGCTGGACAGGTTCGGCAGCCCCAGCATTTT.

This clonotype was picked up a small number of times. The chain couples TRBV5-4 to TRBJ1-3; D might be TRBD1 (6 bases). Germline V lookup: CDR1 SGHNT, CDR2 YYREEE (reference sequence). Trimming pared 4 bases from V and 2 bases from J, leaving 13 bases between. The CDR3 has 15 amino acids. The DNA of the CDR3 is TGTGCCAGCAGCACAAATACAGGGCCTGGAAACACCATATATTTT. This encodes CASSTNTGPGNTIYF.

This clonotype was seen at least ten times. The chain couples TRBV28 to TRBJ2-7; D gene ambiguous. Per the germline V gene, CDR1 is MDHEN and CDR2 is SYDVKM. CDR3 size: 13 residues. The V end lost 8 bases, the J end lost 1 base, and 12 bases lay between the germline ends. CDR3 sequence reads: CASSFGLSYEQYF. The CDR3 DNA follows: TGTGCCAGCTCATTCGGGCTATCCTACGAGCAGTACTTC. The whole variable domain, remainder taken from reference TRBV28 and TRBJ2-7, is DVKVTQSSRYLVKRTGEKVFLECVQDMDHENMFWYRQDPGLGLRLIYFSYDVKMKEKGDIPEGYSVSREKKERFSLILESASTNQTSMYLCASSFGLSYEQYFGPGTRLTVT.

This clonotype was detected only a few times. An end of the junction differs from the germline gene, which may be a read error. The V gene is TRBV11-3, the J gene TRBJ2-5; no clear D. The germline V gene encodes CDR1 SGHNT and CDR2 YENEEA. This CDR3 comprises 11 residues. The CDR3 reads CASSPSTRDHF. The CDR3 DNA is TGTGCCAGCAGCCCCAGCACAAGGGATCACTTC.

This clonotype was counted between two and nine times. V is TRBV28 and J is TRBJ2-4; the D gene is possibly TRBD2 (5 bases). The length of the CDR3 is 15 residues. CDR1 and CDR2 from the germline V gene are MDHEN and SYDVKM. The V and J ends lost 6 bases and 7 bases respectively, with 19 bases between them. The CDR3 region is CASSLGLHSGNIQYF. The CDR3 bases are TGTGCCAGCAGCTTAGGACTCCACTCCGGGAACATTCAGTACTTC.

This clonotype was seen many times. V usage is TRBV3-1 and J usage is TRBJ2-1; 10 bases line up with TRBD2. CDR1 LGHDT and CDR2 YNNKEL come from the germline V gene (reference sequence). This CDR3 is built from 18 residues. The V segment lost 0 bases and the J segment 0 bases; nucleotides outside the gene matches: 5. CDR3 in DNA: TGTGCCAGCAGCCAAGATCTTTCTAGCGGGAGCTCCTACAATGAGCAGTTCTTC. Residues: CASSQDLSSGSSYNEQFF.

The table lists this clonotype with a few counts. The chain combines TRBV20-1 with TRBJ2-4; 9 bases align to TRBD1. Per germline, CDR1 DFQATT and CDR2 SNEGSKA (reference sequence). The junction had 13 bases not matched to a gene; V was cut back by 1 base and J by 0 bases. CDR3 length: 19 residues. The CDR3: CSARAGAQGAVLAKNIQYF. The CDR3 region has the DNA TGCAGTGCTAGAGCCGGTGCACAGGGGGCCGTCCTAGCCAAAAACATTCAGTACTTC.

This clonotype was recorded at least ten times. This rearrangement joins TRBV29-1 to TRBJ2-1, with TRBD1 matching 8 bases. J lost 10 bases, V lost 4 bases, and 9 bases had no gene match. The CDR3 has 13 amino acids. Germline CDR1 and CDR2: SQVTM and ANQGSEA. DNA for the CDR3: TGCAGCGTTGTAGAGGACAGGGCAGGAGAGCAGTTCTTC. Amino acid sequence: CSVVEDRAGEQFF.

This chain links TRBV29-1 with TRBJ2-2; maybe TRBD2 (6 bases). CDR1 and CDR2 from the germline V gene are SQVTM and ANQGSEA. The CDR3 is made up of 14 amino acids. The V end lost 0 bases, the J end lost 13 bases, and 18 bases lay between the germline ends. The CDR3 region is CSVEDHGETGALFF. CDR3 sequence (DNA): TGCAGCGTTGAAGACCACGGGGAGACGGGAGCGCTGTTTTTT.

This clonotype was counted at least ten times. The chain has TRBV7-9 and TRBJ2-5, with unresolved D. V gave up 5 bases and J gave up 1 base, with 14 bases separating them. The CDR3 runs to 15 residues. Germline V gene data show CDR1 as SEHNR and CDR2 as FQNEAQ (reference sequence). In DNA, the CDR3 is TGTGCCAGCAGCCGCCAGCTAGGTTTCCAAGAGACCCAGTACTTC. Translation gives CASSRQLGFQETQYF.

This clonotype was detected many times. V usage is TRBV9 and J usage is TRBJ2-1; D is uncertain. Germline assignment: CDR1 SGDLS and CDR2 YYNGEE. The CDR3 runs 16 residues. V lost 4 bases and J 6 bases, leaving 20 bases between the germline ends. The CDR3: CASSPGPDWVGNEQFF. DNA of the CDR3: TGTGCCAGCAGCCCCGGGCCTGATTGGGTGGGCAATGAGCAGTTCTTC.

This clonotype appeared many times. The chain couples TRBV20-1 to TRBJ1-5; 9 nucleotides line up with TRBD1. CDR1 and CDR2 from the germline V gene are DFQATT and SNEGSKA (reference sequence). This CDR3 region has 13 residues. V gave up 5 bases and J gave up 6 bases; unmatched junction bases: 5. The CDR3: CSAATGGGQPQHF. The CDR3 nucleotides read TGCAGTGCTGCTACAGGGGGCGGTCAGCCCCAGCATTTT.

The chain joins TRBV7-2 to TRBJ2-1, with 11 bases lining up with TRBD1. Germline V gene data show CDR1 as SGHTA and CDR2 as FQGNSA. The CDR3 length is 16 residues. Trimming cost V 2 bases and J 3 bases; bases outside gene matches: 3. The CDR3 sequence: CASSLTDRGLYNEQFF. Written as DNA, the CDR3 is TGTGCCAGCAGCTTAACGGACAGGGGGCTCTACAATGAGCAGTTCTTC. Looking up the rest from reference TRBV7-2 and TRBJ2-1 gives the full variable domain: GAGVSQSPSNKVTEKGKDVELRCDPISGHTALYWYRQSLGQGLEFLIYFQGNSAPDKSGLPSDRFSAERTGGSVSTLTIQRTQQEDSAVYLCASSLTDRGLYNEQFFGPGTRLTVL.

This chain connects TRBV4-1 to TRBJ2-1, with D hard to call. CDR3 size: 16 residues. Germline CDR1 and CDR2: MGHRA and YSYEKL. Trimming removed 5 bases at V and 5 bases at J, with 19 bases between. The CDR3 DNA reads TGCGCCAGCAGCGCCCCTGGTAGAAGTGGTCACAATGAGCAGTTCTTC. This encodes CASSAPGRSGHNEQFF.

The J gene is TRBJ2-1, the V gene TRBV11-2; TRBD2 matches at 13 bases. The CDR3 has 14 amino acids. Germline lookup yields CDR1 SGHAT and CDR2 FQNNGV. Germline trimming cut 7 bases from V and 7 bases from J; bases unmatched to any gene: 4. Here the CDR3 reads CASKLAGGLNEQFF. In nucleotides, the CDR3 is TGTGCCAGCAAACTAGCGGGAGGGTTAAATGAGCAGTTCTTC.

This clonotype has a count of ten or more. The V gene is TRBV7-2, the J gene TRBJ2-7; D remains ambiguous. In germline, CDR1 is SGHTA, CDR2 FQGNSA. The CDR3 has 12 residues. V was shortened by 5 bases and J by 9 bases, with 14 bases between the two germline ends. This CDR3 reads CASSRTEMVQYF. The DNA for the CDR3 is TGTGCCAGCAGCCGTACAGAAATGGTGCAGTACTTC.

This clonotype was found many times. The rearrangement joins TRBV7-2 to TRBJ1-6; 9 bases align to TRBD1. This CDR3 comprises 15 residues. V lost 3 bases to trimming and J lost 6 bases; unmatched junction nucleotides: 3. Germline values: CDR1 SGHTA, CDR2 FQGNSA. The CDR3 reads CASSFDRGTNSPLHF. The CDR3 bases are TGTGCCAGCAGCTTCGACAGGGGGACTAATTCACCCCTCCACTTT.